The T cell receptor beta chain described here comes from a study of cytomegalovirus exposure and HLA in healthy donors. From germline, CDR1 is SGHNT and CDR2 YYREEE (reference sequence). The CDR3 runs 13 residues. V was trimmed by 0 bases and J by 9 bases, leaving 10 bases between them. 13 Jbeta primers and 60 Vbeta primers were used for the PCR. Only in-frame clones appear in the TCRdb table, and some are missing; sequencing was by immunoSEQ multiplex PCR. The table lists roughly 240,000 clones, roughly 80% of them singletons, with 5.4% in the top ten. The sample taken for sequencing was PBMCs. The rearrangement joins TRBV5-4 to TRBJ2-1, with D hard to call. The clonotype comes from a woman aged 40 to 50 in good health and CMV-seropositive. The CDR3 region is CASSLGRSPEQFF. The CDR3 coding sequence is TGTGCCAGCAGCTTGGGCAGGTCCCCTGAGCAGTTCTTC.